Listed below are T cell receptor beta chains from one sample, sequenced in a study of OX40 agonist ivuxolimab in advanced cancers. TCRdb's copy holds only in-frame clones and misses some; the assay was immunoSEQ multiplex PCR. The sample holds over 150,000 clones, under 95% seen once. The sequencing here drew on CD4+ or CD8+ T cells sorted from blood, taken in a trial of the OX40 agonist ivuxolimab. The receptors here all came from an adult with an advanced solid tumor such as melanoma, head and neck, liver or kidney cancer. CDR3s leave out the opening cysteine and the closing phenylalanine or tryptophan.

v_call	j_call	cdr3_aa
TRBV7-2	TRBJ2-7	ASSFGLGLSYEQY
TRBV27	TRBJ1-2	ASSLAGLGYT
TRBV28	TRBJ1-4	ASSAQGAGNEKLF
TRBV5-4	TRBJ1-1	ASSLQQYTEAF
TRBV7-8	TRBJ2-7	ASSLDRWEQY
TRBV18	TRBJ1-1	ASSTRVANTEAF
TRBV6-4	TRBJ2-1	ASSEFPSGIGTMDEQF
TRBV18	TRBJ1-5	ASSAWGSNQPQH
TRBV13	TRBJ2-3	ASSFVGAATDTQY
TRBV19	TRBJ1-2	ASTQRGFGTNYGYT
TRBV6-5	TRBJ2-7	ASKGGNSYEQY
TRBV19	TRBJ2-3	ASSISLEGTQY
TRBV27	TRBJ2-2	ASSFAEAGGTGELF
TRBV27	TRBJ2-2	ASSSHGTGRTGELF
TRBV15	TRBJ1-4	ATSRALTGGIEKLF
TRBV9	TRBJ1-2	ASSVNPGAGEGGYT